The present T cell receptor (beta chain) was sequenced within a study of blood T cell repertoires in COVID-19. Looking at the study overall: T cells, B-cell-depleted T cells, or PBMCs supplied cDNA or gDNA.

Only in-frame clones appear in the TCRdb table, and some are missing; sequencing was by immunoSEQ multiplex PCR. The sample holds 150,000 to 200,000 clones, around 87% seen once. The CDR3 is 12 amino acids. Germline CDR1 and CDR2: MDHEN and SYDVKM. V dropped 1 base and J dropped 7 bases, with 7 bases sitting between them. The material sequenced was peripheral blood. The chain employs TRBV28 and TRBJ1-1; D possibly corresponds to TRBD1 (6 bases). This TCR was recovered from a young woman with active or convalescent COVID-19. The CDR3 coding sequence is TGTGCCAGCAGTTTATCGACAGGTGAAGCTTTCTTT. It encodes CASSLSTGEAFF.